This T cell receptor beta chain was recorded in a study of shared clonotypes between healthy human individuals. This CDR3 comprises 14 residues. Germline V lookup: CDR1 MDHEN, CDR2 SYDVKM. Between the trimmed V and J ends, which lost 4 bases and 3 bases, there was a span of 13 bases. Naive CD8 cells lacked CD45RO and underwent positive selection for CCR7, leaving out terminally differentiated effector memory CD45RA+ cells. None of the donors, who were healthy HIV-negative adults, had recently had acute infections or vaccinations. Every donor was a Caucasian adult from Nashville, Tennessee. Original processing notes: There were no quality scores in the junction-only immunoSEQ sequences, so filtering differed. Only in-frame clones appear in the TCRdb table, and some are missing; sequencing was by immunoSEQ multiplex PCR. V and J calls and clone size are copied from that table; D and trimming were computed from the DNA. The sample carries millions of clones, roughly 94% recorded once.

Sequenced material: naive CD8+ T cells sorted from blood. The chain carries TRBV28 and TRBJ2-7; possibly TRBD1 for D (6 bases). The clonotype was recovered from a man between 18 and 35 years old in good health. CDR3 sequence: CASSSNYRVYEQYF. CDR3 coding DNA: TGTGCCAGCAGTTCGAACTACAGGGTCTACGAGCAGTACTTC.